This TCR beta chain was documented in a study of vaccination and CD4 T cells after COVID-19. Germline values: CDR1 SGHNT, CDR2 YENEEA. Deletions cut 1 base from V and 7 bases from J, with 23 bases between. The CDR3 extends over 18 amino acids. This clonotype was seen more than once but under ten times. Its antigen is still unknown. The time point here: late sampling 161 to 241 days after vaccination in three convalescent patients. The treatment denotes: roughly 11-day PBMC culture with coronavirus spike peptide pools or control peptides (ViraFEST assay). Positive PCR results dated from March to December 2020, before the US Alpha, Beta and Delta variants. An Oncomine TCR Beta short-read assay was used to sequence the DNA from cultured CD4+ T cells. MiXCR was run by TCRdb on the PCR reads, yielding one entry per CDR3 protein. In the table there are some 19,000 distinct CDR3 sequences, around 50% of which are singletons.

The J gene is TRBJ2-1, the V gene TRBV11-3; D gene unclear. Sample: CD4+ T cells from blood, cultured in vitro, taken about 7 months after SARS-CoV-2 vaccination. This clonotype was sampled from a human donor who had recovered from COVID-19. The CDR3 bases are TGTGCCAGCAGCTTAGTCGCGGCGGTGGCAACGGTTGGGAATGAGCAGTTCTTC. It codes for CASSLVAAVATVGNEQFF. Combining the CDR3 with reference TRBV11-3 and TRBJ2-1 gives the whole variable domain EAGVVQSPRYKIIEKKQPVAFWCNPISGHNTLYWYLQNLGQGPELLIRYENEEAVDDSQLPKDRFSAERLKGVDSTLKIQPAELGDSAVYLCASSLVAAVATVGNEQFFGPGTRLTVL.